This T cell receptor beta chain was captured by sequencing in a study of T cells in Graves' hyperthyroidism and ophthalmopathy. Study in general: Peripheral blood was taken when the disease was first diagnosed, before any treatment began. Study results and caveats: Median prediction lead before ophthalmopathy onset was 6 to 8 months with the model.

Amplification of TCR beta CDR3 regions used RNA as the template. The TCR CDR3 was amplified in a first-round RT-PCR using the HTBI primer set. TCRdb reprocessed the multiplex PCR reads with MiXCR, giving one entry per CDR3 protein. The sample records 600,000 to 800,000 distinct CDR3 sequences, 35% being singletons. Germline CDR1 and CDR2: SNHLY and FYNNEI. The CDR3 is 15 residues long. With 4 bases clipped from V and 0 bases from J, the junction kept 4 bases outside the gene matches. The PBMCs were sourced from fresh peripheral blood (approximately 10 ml). This clonotype was detected ten times or more. Its specificity is unknown.

The V and J genes are TRBV2 and TRBJ1-2; 8 bases fit TRBD1. Sequencing was performed on blood. The TCR was taken from a woman aged 40 to 50 with Graves' hyperthyroidism. Here the CDR3 DNA reads TGTGCCAGCAGTGCCGACAGGGGAGCTAACTATGGCTACACCTTC. Protein sequence: CASSADRGANYGYTF.